This T cell receptor beta chain was identified during a study of cytomegalovirus exposure and HLA in healthy donors (dated by TCRdb to 2016 to 2017). About the investigation overall: In an earlier analysis of roughly 590 of the donors, 250 to 350 Gb of sequence data and 100 million or so unique TCR beta sequences from approximately 180 million T cells were reported. Roughly 300 gigabases of sequencing data and around 80 million unique TCR sequences made up an early release that covered about 640 HLA-typed donors. Of the roughly 430 genotyped donors, over 65% fell in the genetic ancestry cluster associated with self-reported Caucasian donors. The aim of the study was to test whether cataloging public T cell receptors could identify signatures of past pathogen exposure. The T cell repertoires of about 700 subjects were profiled by immunosequencing and related to cytomegalovirus serostatus. Along with the roughly 700-subject first cohort, a separate validation cohort of roughly 110 different subjects was used. High-throughput TCR immunosequencing, statistical association of individual TCRs with disease status, and machine learning were combined to predict cytomegalovirus infection status. A later analysis re-analyzed previously published TCR beta repertoires from hundreds of donors and added high-resolution HLA genotyping to study TCR occurrence patterns. In the later analysis, no new phenotypic data were used to find candidate immune exposures; instead, reliance was placed on TCR beta sequences and their occurrence across donors. To decide whether each TCR beta V gene segment behaved as functional or pseudogenic, an earlier analysis of some 600 of the donors relied on high-throughput TCR beta sequencing. Donor age, sex, ethnicity and CMV serostatus were compiled together with the repertoire data. A later genetic analysis used genome-wide SNP genotypes for 398 of the 666 donors, treating that subset as a discovery cohort. All discovery cohort repertoires had been generated using a single sequencing platform. Both class I and class II loci were covered by HLA typing, at four-digit resolution. The number of donors typed differed by locus, with roughly 620-640 for A, B, C, DRB1 and DQB1, around 500 for DQA1, 600 to 610 for DPA1, and 472 for DPB1. Several DR-DQ haplotypes were handled as single units for association and clustering, since linkage in the cohort was strong. Among 398 genotyped donors of the cohort, an average of around 250,000 unique TCR beta nucleotide sequences was sequenced per donor, of which roughly 17% were non-productive.

What the authors observed across the whole study: At a false discovery rate of 0.05, a later analysis linked under 20,000 TCR beta sequences to specific HLA alleles. Roughly uniform sequencing depth across donors was assumed in presence/absence analyses, although this assumption may not hold. In a later genetic analysis, fewer N-insertions in productive TCRs were reported among donors in an Asian-associated ancestry cluster than the 666-donor mean. A further reported finding was that TCR beta sequences accurately predicted the HLA-A and HLA-B alleles for most subjects in the first cohort. Most TCR sequences were observed very rarely across donors, whereas some public TCRs were present in many individuals. Correlated functional status among segregating V segments might reflect linkage disequilibrium, but an unknown experimental factor could not be ruled out. Some IMGT-functional V segments, including TRBV6-2 and TRBV6-3, could not be told apart with the 87-base-pair reads, so those segments were excluded. Because counts were too low, about 15 rarely observed V segments, including chromosome 9 orphons, were left out of the earlier analysis of 500 to 650 of the donors. In a later genetic analysis, a missense DCLRE1C variant was associated with V-gene and J-gene trimming of TCR beta chains, and the association was replicated in an independent cohort. The study gave a list of under 200 TCR beta chains associated with cytomegalovirus. Most CMV-associated TCR beta chains appeared to be HLA-restricted in a later analysis, and the HLA associations seemed to be driven largely by CMV exposure. When HLA alleles, especially DR and DQ, strongly co-occurred, TCR associations were difficult to assign to individual alleles. HLA typing was unavailable for some donors at each locus, so association tests used only the typed subset. A later analysis reported that several top co-occurrence clusters appeared linked to parvovirus B19, influenza, CMV and Epstein-Barr virus. An earlier analysis of around 500 of the donors showed that most TCR beta V segments appeared in productive rearrangements either about 87% or about 30% of the time, which broadly matched IMGT annotations. The classifier was reported to diagnose cytomegalovirus status with high specificity and sensitivity in both the original and validation cohorts. In a later analysis, HLA-associated TCR beta chains were found to be more clonally expanded and to have lower generation probabilities than equally common non-associated chains. CMV serostatus was the only immune exposure information available for the cohort. This cohort had only TCR beta chains sequenced, and the lack of alpha or paired-chain data limited which features could be detected. A few of the identified cytomegalovirus-associated TCR beta chains were confirmed in vitro to be specific for cytomegalovirus antigens. The authors suggested that the approach could potentially be generalized to other disease states and immunological phenotypes. A later analysis found that TCR association rates varied across HLA loci, with DRB1 alleles showing the most associated TCRs and HLA-C alleles the fewest. A cluster of highly shared sequence variants was judged likely to be a technical artifact of the sequencing pipeline.

The library relied on the immunoSEQ multiplex PCR assay. A mixture of 60 forward primers for TCR Vbeta segments and 13 reverse primers for TCR Jbeta segments was used in the multiplex PCR. Amplification of the CDR3 region of rearranged TCR beta genes was performed with a multiplex PCR assay on genomic DNA. On the Illumina HiSeq System, the amplified TCR beta libraries were sequenced as 87-base-pair reads. On the authors' methods: A later analysis tallied roughly 76 million unique TCR beta chains across the approximately 670 repertoires, and roughly 11 million of those chains were shared by two or more donors. Raw reads were error-corrected and collapsed into unique sequences by a nearest-neighbor algorithm in which closely related sequences were merged to remove PCR and sequencing errors. CDR3 sequences were aligned to IMGT reference sequences to assign V, D and J gene segments. For a sequence to be retained, a match of at least six nucleotides was required to both a V gene segment and a J gene segment. Rearrangements were classified as productive when the CDR3 lacked stop codons and remained in frame with V and J, and all other rearrangements were classified as non-productive. CDR3 was defined by IMGT convention, running from the second conserved V-encoded cysteine to the conserved J-encoded phenylalanine. In an earlier analysis of roughly 610 of the donors, sequences lacking an unambiguous match to a single V gene segment were excluded. In an earlier analysis of 450 to 700 of the donors, V segments were called functional above 56.7% productive rearrangements and were called segregating when the between-donor standard deviation exceeded 5%. A statistical classification framework was built for diagnosing cytomegalovirus status from the catalog of TCR beta chain sequences. A later analysis assigned V and J genes by comparing TCR nucleotide sequences with IMGT/GENE-DB human TR gene sequences. The TCRdist pipeline was used in a later analysis to assign CDR3 sequences and most-parsimonious VDJ recombination scenarios. In a later analysis, each TCR beta chain was defined by its CDR3 amino acid sequence together with its V-gene family, and reads lacking a unique V-gene family were excluded. As a way to deal with suspected cross-contamination and a sequencing artifact, a later analysis dropped hundreds of nucleotide sequences that were highly shared and had low generation probability. In a later analysis, a clonal expansion index was calculated for each public chain from normalized within-repertoire ranks of inferred template counts. Generation probabilities in a later analysis came from a VDJ recombination model fitted to out-of-frame rearrangements, and those results were checked against IGoR. In a later analysis, hypergeometric tests were used to score TCR-TCR, TCR-HLA and TCR-CMV co-occurrence, with a repertoire-size bias correction applied to TCR pairs. To estimate false discovery rates, a later analysis permuted the HLA or CMV assignments 20 times. A later analysis grouped co-occurring TCRs with DBSCAN, adding TCRdist sequence similarity when clustering within HLA-allele-positive subsets. Repertoires with fewer than 30,000 or more than 120,000 public chains, plus five repertoires with anomalous nucleotide sharing, were excluded from co-occurrence clustering. What TCRdb holds here is the immuneACCESS table cut down to in-frame rearrangements. Part of the clones is not present; checked against another copy, under half of the missing clones reflect an unresolved V gene, and the others are unexplained. V, J and clone size derive from that table, while D and trimming were established from the DNA sequence. The sample includes about 190,000 clones, with about 80% observed a single time. Jointly, the top ten make up 10% of the sample.

Notes on this clone: Its antigen is unknown. No base qualities exist here, and no much larger clone lies one base off it.

A distance of 10 bases separates the germline ends of V and J, which lose 1 base and 0 bases respectively. From the cysteine through the phenylalanine, the CDR3 covers 16 amino acids. Only the CDR3 region is kept as DNA, spanning 48 bases read in frame from base 1. From the germline V gene, CDR1 is SGHRS and CDR2 is YFSETQ. The cohort consisted of 666 healthy bone marrow donors. At the time of sampling, every cohort member was nominally healthy, though immune exposures that went unrecorded were likely present. The donor was CMV seropositive and was included in the group of about 290 seropositive cohort members. Each donor provided a peripheral blood sample, and peripheral blood mononuclear cells were used for TCR beta sequencing. The Qiagen DNeasy Blood Extraction Kit was used to extract genomic DNA from the blood cell samples.

The chain is assembled from TRBV5-1 and TRBJ1-4; tentative D gene TRBD1, with 5 bases matching. The source material was PBMCs. The TCR sequence derives from a woman aged 50 to 65 in good health and CMV-seropositive. The CDR3 reads as follows: CASSLYSGATNEKLFF. The sequenced DNA: TGCGCCAGCAGCTTGTATTCGGGGGCAACTAATGAAAAACTGTTTTTT. Joined to the reference TRBV5-1 and TRBJ1-4 proteins, this CDR3 gives the full variable domain: KAGVTQTPRYLIKTRGQQVTLSCSPISGHRSVSWYQQTPGQGLQFLFEYFSETQRNKGNFPGRFSGRQFSNSRSEMNVSTLELGDSALYLCASSLYSGATNEKLFFGSGTQLSVL.